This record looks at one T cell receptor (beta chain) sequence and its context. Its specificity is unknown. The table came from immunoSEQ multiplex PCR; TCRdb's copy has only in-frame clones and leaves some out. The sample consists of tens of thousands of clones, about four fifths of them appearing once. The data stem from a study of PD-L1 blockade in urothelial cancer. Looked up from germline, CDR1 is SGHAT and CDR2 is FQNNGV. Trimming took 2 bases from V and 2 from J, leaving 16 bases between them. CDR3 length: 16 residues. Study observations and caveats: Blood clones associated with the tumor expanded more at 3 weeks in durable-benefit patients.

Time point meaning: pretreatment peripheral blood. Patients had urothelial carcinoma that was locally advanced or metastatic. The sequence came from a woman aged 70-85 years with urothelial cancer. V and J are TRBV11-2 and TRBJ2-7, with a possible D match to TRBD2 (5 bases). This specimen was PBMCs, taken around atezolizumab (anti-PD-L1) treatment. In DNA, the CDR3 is TGTGCCAGCAGCTTAAACCGTGTTGACGGGGCCTACGAGCAGTACTTC. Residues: CASSLNRVDGAYEQYF.